Listed here are 2 T cell receptor beta chains from one sample, sequenced in a study of blood T cell repertoires in COVID-19. Measured with immunoSEQ multiplex PCR; TCRdb has only the in-frame clones, and not every one. This sample carries roughly 230,000 clones, about 85% of them seen once, and the ten largest clones take around 6.3%. Sequenced sample: PBMCs or T cells enriched from blood (not recorded which). These receptors were taken from a woman aged 50 to 60 who had been exposed to COVID-19.

The chain joins TRBV28 to TRBJ1-2, with 7 bases aligning to TRBD1. Germline-derived CDR1 and CDR2 are MDHEN and SYDVKM. This CDR3 comprises 15 residues. V lost 6 bases to trimming and J lost 0 bases; unmatched junction nucleotides: 7. The CDR3 nucleotides read TGTGCCAGCAGCGATAACAGGGGATCTAACTATGGCTACACCTTC. Protein sequence: CASSDNRGSNYGYTF.

The chain carries TRBV3-1 (or the pseudogene TRBV3-2) and TRBJ2-5; TRBD1 agrees at 8 bases. CDR1 and CDR2 from the germline V gene are LGHDT and YNNKEL (reference sequence). Trimming at V came to 6 bases and at J to 5 bases, leaving 11 bases not matched to a gene. This CDR3 has 15 amino acids. CDR3 nucleotide sequence: TGTGCCAGCAGGCAAATCAGGGGGCTGGCGGAGACCCAGTACTTC. It yields the protein CASRQIRGLAETQYF.